This note documents a single T cell receptor beta chain sequence. The CDR3 consists of 12 residues. V gave up 5 bases and J gave up 7 bases, with 11 bases separating them. Per the germline V gene, CDR1 is MDHEN and CDR2 is SYDVKM. The data originate from a study of cytomegalovirus exposure and HLA in healthy donors. About the research overall: Inside one of the first data releases sat about 85 million unique TCRs taken from HLA-typed donors.

Primers for the PCR totalled 60 Vbeta and 13 Jbeta. Original processing methods: A later analysis tallied 87 million or so unique TCR beta chains, roughly 11 million of them shared. Libraries were prepared by immunoSEQ multiplex PCR; TCRdb keeps only in-frame clonotypes and omits some of them. V and J calls and clone size are those listed in that table; D and trimming were worked out from the DNA. This sample has some 120,000 clones, with over 75% found just once. The receptor's source is a man in his fifties or sixties in good health and CMV-seronegative. This sequence joins TRBV28 and TRBJ1-1; no clear D gene. The material sequenced was PBMCs. CDR3 protein: CASSEVQVEAFF. CDR3 nucleotides: TGTGCCAGCAGTGAGGTTCAAGTTGAAGCTTTCTTT.